This is a list of T cell receptor beta chains from one sample in a study of T cells in tuberculosis. Assay used: immunoSEQ multiplex PCR; TCRdb lists only in-frame clones, some missing. The table lists over 30,000 clones, about 97% of them singletons, with approximately 6.2% in the top ten. Sequenced sample: PBMCs. These receptors came from a donor aged 10 to 29 with latent tuberculosis or without tuberculosis infection. CDR3s include the opening cysteine and the closing phenylalanine or tryptophan. D genes are given only for firm matches. A clone size is listed for some rows: how often the clone was seen (once, few, many), or a class if it is expanded.

V gene	J gene	D gene	clone size	CDR3 DNA	CDR3 protein
TRBV6-6	TRBJ2-3	NA	NA	TGTGCCAGCAGTTTGTCCGGGGAGGTTCTTACGCAGTATTTT	CASSLSGEVLTQYF
TRBV2	TRBJ1-1	NA	NA	TGTGCCAGCAGTGACGCGGGAGGGGTTGGTGAAGCTTTCTTT	CASSDAGGVGEAFF
TRBV19	TRBJ2-7	TRBD1	NA	TGCCTCAACGGCAGGGGGTACTCCTACGAGCAGTACTTC	CLNGRGYSYEQYF
TRBV5-1	TRBJ2-3	TRBD2	NA	TGCGCCAGCAGCTTGGGTAGCCTAGCGGGACCAGATACGCAGTATTTT	CASSLGSLAGPDTQYF
TRBV7-6	TRBJ2-2	TRBD2	NA	TGTGCCAGCAGCTTAGCGCTAGCGGGAGGGATCAACACCGGGGAGCTGTTTTTT	CASSLALAGGINTGELFF
TRBV5-4	TRBJ2-1	TRBD2	NA	TGTGCCAGCAGCTCGGGACTAGCCTTGGAGCAGTTCTTC	CASSSGLALEQFF
TRBV4-1	TRBJ2-2	NA	NA	TGCGCCAGCAGCCAAGCGGCCCCCGGGGGATCGAACACCGGGGAGCTGTTTTTT	CASSQAAPGGSNTGELFF
TRBV5-1	TRBJ2-3	NA	NA	TGCGCCAGCTACACGGGGGGCACAGATACGCAGTATTTT	CASYTGGTDTQYF
TRBV28	TRBJ1-1	TRBD1	once	TGTGCCAGCAGTTGGGATACAGGGGTGGACACTGAAGCTTTCTTT	CASSWDTGVDTEAFF
TRBV5-4	TRBJ2-7	NA	once	TGTGCCAGCAGCTTGATAAGCGGAGGGGTCTACGAGCAGTACTTC	CASSLISGGVYEQYF
TRBV10-3	TRBJ2-3	NA	NA	TGTGCCATCACTAACGGGATCGGGGGTGATACGCAGTATTTT	CAITNGIGGDTQYF
TRBV30	TRBJ2-7	TRBD2	NA	TGTGCCTGCGTCAACGAACGAGCGGGGGGGCCGGGCGAGCAGTACTTC	CACVNERAGGPGEQYF
TRBV5-4	TRBJ2-2	TRBD1	NA	TGTGCCAGCAGCTTGGGTCTTCTGGGACAGGGGAACACCGGGGAGCTGTTTTTT	CASSLGLLGQGNTGELFF
TRBV7-6	TRBJ2-5	TRBD2	NA	TGTGCCAGCAGCTTACTAGCGGGAGCGCAAGAGACCCAGTACTTC	CASSLLAGAQETQYF
TRBV10-3	TRBJ1-2	NA	NA	TGTGCCATCATGTCAGTCGTATATGGCTACACCTTC	CAIMSVVYGYTF
TRBV5-4	TRBJ2-1	TRBD1	NA	TGTGCCAGCAGCTTCGACAGGGGGGGTTACAATGAGCAGTTCTTC	CASSFDRGGYNEQFF
TRBV19	TRBJ1-3	NA	NA	TGTGCCAGTGGAATGCAGGGTAAAATCTCTGGAAACACCATATATTTT	CASGMQGKISGNTIYF
TRBV30	TRBJ1-2	NA	once	TGTGCCTGGAGTGTACAGTCCTATGGCTACACCTTC	CAWSVQSYGYTF
TRBV2	TRBJ2-1	NA	NA	TGTGCCAGCAGTGAACTCTATGAGCAGTTCTTC	CASSELYEQFF
TRBV28	TRBJ2-7	NA	NA	TGTGCCAGCAGTTTAATCAGCCCAGGGGGGTACGAGCAGTACTTC	CASSLISPGGYEQYF
TRBV5-1	TRBJ2-3	NA	NA	TGCGCCAGCAGCCGACTAGGCCCGTCCGCAGATACGCAGTATTTT	CASSRLGPSADTQYF
TRBV10-2	TRBJ1-4	NA	once	TGCGCCAGCAGTGACGTAAGGAGGAATGAAAAACTGTTTTTT	CASSDVRRNEKLFF
TRBV2	TRBJ2-1	TRBD2	once	TGTGCCAGCAGTGATCTAGCGGCGGTTTACAATGAGCAGTTCTTC	CASSDLAAVYNEQFF
TRBV4-1	TRBJ2-1	NA	NA	TGCGCCAGCAGCCTCCAGGGGCCTGAGCAGTTCTTC	CASSLQGPEQFF
TRBV27	TRBJ2-7	TRBD1	once	TGTGCCAGCAGCTCTACAGGGGGGTACGAGCAGTACTTC	CASSSTGGYEQYF
TRBV6-1	TRBJ1-1	NA	NA	TGTGCCAGCAGTTCGCCTTCACAGGGGAACACTGAAGCTTTCTTT	CASSSPSQGNTEAFF
TRBV5-6	TRBJ2-1	NA	NA	TGTGCCAGCAGCTTGCAGCGTTTCTCCTACAATGAGCAGTTCTTC	CASSLQRFSYNEQFF
TRBV2	TRBJ2-7	NA	once	TGTGCCAGCAGTGAGGGACAAGTAGTTTACGAGCAGTACTTC	CASSEGQVVYEQYF
TRBV6-1	TRBJ2-7	NA	NA	TGTGCCAGCGGACGGGGAAGCTACGAGCAGTACTTC	CASGRGSYEQYF
TRBV5-1	TRBJ1-2	TRBD1	NA	TGCGCCAGCAGTTATGACAGGGTATACTATGGCTACACCTTC	CASSYDRVYYGYTF
TRBV12-5	TRBJ1-1	TRBD1	NA	TGTGCTAGTGGTGGGCCAGGGGGACGGAGGGCTGAAGCTTTCTTT	CASGGPGGRRAEAFF
TRBV5-4	TRBJ2-2	TRBD1	once	TGTGCCAGTAGAAGGGACAGGGATACCGGGGAGCTGTTTTTT	CASRRDRDTGELFF
TRBV2	TRBJ2-5	TRBD2	NA	TGTGCCAGCAGTGATCTCGGGGCGGGGGGGCACCAAGAGACCCAGTACTTC	CASSDLGAGGHQETQYF
TRBV20-1	TRBJ1-1	NA	NA	TGCAGTGCCCGGATGGGGACAACAGCTTTCTTT	CSARMGTTAFF
TRBV10-3	TRBJ1-2	NA	NA	TGTGCCATCAGTGGGCCGGGGGGGGTTGGCTACACCTTC	CAISGPGGVGYTF
TRBV18	TRBJ2-3	TRBD2	NA	TGTGCCAGCTCACCACTTACTAGCGGAAGCACAGATACGCAGTATTTT	CASSPLTSGSTDTQYF
TRBV5-4	TRBJ1-1	TRBD1	NA	TGTGCCAGTCACCAGGGGGGAACGAGGACTGAAGCTTTCTTT	CASHQGGTRTEAFF
TRBV5-1	TRBJ2-7	TRBD2	NA	TGCGCCAGCAGCTTTGTGGCGGGAGGGCCGAACGAGCAGTACTTC	CASSFVAGGPNEQYF
TRBV5-4	TRBJ2-7	TRBD2	NA	TGTGCCAGTAGCTTGGGGCTAGCGGGTTCCTACGAGCAGTACTTC	CASSLGLAGSYEQYF
TRBV5-4	TRBJ2-7	TRBD1	NA	TGTGCCAGTAGCTCGGACAGGCCCTACGAGCAGTACTTC	CASSSDRPYEQYF
TRBV9	TRBJ1-2	TRBD1	NA	TGTGCCAGCAGCACCCGACAGGGGCACTATGGCTACACCTTC	CASSTRQGHYGYTF
TRBV7-9	TRBJ2-1	TRBD2	NA	TGTGCCAGCAGTCGGTGGGAGGGCCTGGGGCACAATGAGCAGTTCTTC	CASSRWEGLGHNEQFF
TRBV25-1	TRBJ2-1	TRBD2	NA	TGTGCCAGCAGTGATCCGACTAGCGGGGGGGCCTACAATGAGCAGTTCTTC	CASSDPTSGGAYNEQFF
TRBV19	TRBJ1-2	NA	once	TGTGCCAGTAGTATATCTGGGGGCGGCTTTCGTTATGGCTACACCTTC	CASSISGGGFRYGYTF
TRBV11-2	TRBJ2-1	TRBD2	NA	TGTGCCAGCAGCTTAGATGGGGGAGGGATTCACCGCCGGGAGCAGTTCTTC	CASSLDGGGIHRREQFF
TRBV11-2	TRBJ2-3	TRBD1	NA	TGTGCCAGCAGCTTCGGACAGGGGGCAAATACGCAGTATTTT	CASSFGQGANTQYF
TRBV19	TRBJ1-2	TRBD1	NA	TGTGCCAGTAGTATACTGACTCCGGGACAGCCGTATGGCTACACCTTC	CASSILTPGQPYGYTF
TRBV5-8	TRBJ2-5	NA	NA	TGTGCCAGCAGCCTAACAGGGCTCAAGGAGACCCAGTACTTC	CASSLTGLKETQYF
TRBV18	TRBJ1-1	NA	NA	TGTGCCAGCTCACCACGGTTAACAGGGAACACTGAAGCTTTCTTT	CASSPRLTGNTEAFF
TRBV7-2	TRBJ2-3	NA	NA	TGTGCCAGCAGCTTCCAACTAGGGTGGAAGGCAGATACGCAGTATTTT	CASSFQLGWKADTQYF
TRBV6-5	TRBJ1-1	NA	few	TGTGCCAGCATCGGGGGGGGGCTCGCTGCTGAAGCTTTCTTT	CASIGGGLAAEAFF
TRBV7-3	TRBJ2-2	TRBD2	NA	TGTGCCAGCAGCTTAGGACTAGCGAACACCGGGGAGCTGTTTTTT	CASSLGLANTGELFF
TRBV2	TRBJ2-7	NA	NA	TGTGCCAGCAAGGCAGGGGACCTATCCTACGAGCAGTACTTC	CASKAGDLSYEQYF